The present T cell receptor (beta chain) was sequenced within a study of early T cells in non-severe SARS-CoV-2 infection. For the study at large: Investigators sequenced bulk RNA drawn from unsorted whole blood, and chains remained unpaired. Findings of the study overall: VDJdb-based annotation leaned toward anti-spike CD8 responses and missed private and CD4 specificities.

Germline CDR1 is KGHDR and CDR2 is SFDVKD. Losses at the gene ends were 6 bases for V and 6 bases for J; bases not matched to a gene: 4. This CDR3 has 13 amino acids. A remark on this clonotype: Its antigen is still unknown.

Individual cDNA molecules carried attached unique molecular identifiers. One entry per CDR3 protein, called by TCRdb with MiXCR from the 5' RACE reads. The table shows roughly 60,000 distinct CDR3 sequences, with 10% to 12% occurring only once. The specimen comprised whole blood, sampled at baseline. This sequence was found in an adult who was a healthcare worker with PCR-confirmed SARS-CoV-2 infection or an uninfected control (not recorded which). V usage is TRBV24-1 and J usage is TRBJ2-1, with 7 bases lining up with TRBD2. The CDR3 nucleotides are TGTGCCACCAGTCGGGGACTACCCAATGAGCAGTTCTTC. Translated, it gives CATSRGLPNEQFF.